These T cell receptor beta chains were read from a single sample in a study of regulatory T cells in long-lasting Graves disease. TCRdb reprocessed the multiplex PCR reads via MiXCR and lists one record per CDR3 protein. The table includes about 530,000 distinct CDR3 sequences, around 16% detected once. This sample also appeared in a second study, on T cells in Graves' hyperthyroidism and ophthalmopathy.

The input for sequencing was peripheral blood mononuclear cells (PBMCs), taken at new diagnosis, from a patient treated with antithyroid drugs. Source of these receptors: a woman in her forties or fifties with Graves disease. Both conserved end residues are part of each CDR3. The order of the fields is V gene, clone size, D gene, J gene, CDR3 protein, CDR3 DNA. D genes are given only for firm matches. The size of a clone is reported for some rows only, either as once, few or many, or as a class for expanded clones.

TRBV12-3/TRBV12-4	few	.	TRBJ2-7	CASTDRRSTKEQYF	TGTGCCAGCACCGACCGGCGTTCTACGAAAGAGCAGTACTTC
TRBV2	many	.	TRBJ1-4	CASSPNEKLFF	TGTGCCAGCAGCCCCAATGAAAAACTGTTTTTT
TRBV3-1	many	.	TRBJ2-7	CASSQDNPYEQYF	TGTGCCAGCAGCCAAGATAATCCCTACGAGCAGTACTTC
TRBV6-1	many	.	TRBJ2-3	CASSRRVSGTDTQYF	TGTGCCAGCAGCAGACGCGTGAGTGGCACAGATACGCAGTATTTT
TRBV2	many	.	TRBJ2-7	CASSLHIYEQYF	TGTGCCAGCAGCCTCCATATCTACGAGCAGTACTTC
TRBV19	.	TRBD2	TRBJ2-1	CASSIGPAGGPQFRFF	TGTGCCAGTAGTATAGGACCAGCGGGGGGGCCACAGTTTAGGTTCTTC
TRBV27	.	.	TRBJ1-6	CASSLSVSSYNSPLHF	TGTGCCAGCAGTTTATCGGTCAGCTCCTATAATTCACCCCTCCACTTT
TRBV11-2	many	.	TRBJ1-2	CASSPVSATGSANYGYTF	TGTGCCAGCAGCCCAGTATCGGCGACTGGGTCAGCAAACTATGGCTACACCTTC
TRBV15	few	.	TRBJ1-2	CATSRDLGQNSYGYTF	TGTGCCACCAGCAGAGATCTCGGACAGAATAGCTATGGCTACACCTTC
TRBV27	many	.	TRBJ1-5	CAISSPGNQPQHF	TGTGCCATCTCGAGTCCAGGGAATCAGCCCCAGCATTTT
TRBV11-2	once	TRBD1	TRBJ2-7	CASSRGDRVLTYEQYF	TGTGCCAGCAGCCGCGGGGACAGGGTTTTAACCTACGAGCAGTACTTC
TRBV5-4	.	.	TRBJ1-3	CASSLGQIGAGNTIYF	TGTGCCAGCAGCTTGGGACAGATCGGTGCTGGAAACACCATATATTTT
TRBV4-2	.	TRBD1	TRBJ2-4	CASSQDLRDRGPKNIQYF	TGTGCCAGCAGCCAAGATCTCCGGGACAGGGGGCCCAAAAACATTCAGTACTTC